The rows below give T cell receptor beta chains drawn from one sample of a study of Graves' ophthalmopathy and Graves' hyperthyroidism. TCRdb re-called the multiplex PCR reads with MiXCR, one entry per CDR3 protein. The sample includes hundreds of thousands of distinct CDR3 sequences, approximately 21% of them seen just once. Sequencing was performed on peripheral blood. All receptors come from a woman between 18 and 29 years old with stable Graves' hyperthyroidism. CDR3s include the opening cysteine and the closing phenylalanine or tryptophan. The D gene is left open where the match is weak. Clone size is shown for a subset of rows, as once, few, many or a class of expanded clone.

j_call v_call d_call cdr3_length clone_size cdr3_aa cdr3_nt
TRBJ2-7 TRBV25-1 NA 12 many CASSEYLNEQYF TGTGCCAGCAGTGAATATTTGAACGAGCAGTACTTC
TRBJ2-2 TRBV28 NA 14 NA CASSLEGTNGELFF TGTGCCAGCAGTTTAGAGGGGACGAACGGGGAGCTGTTTTTT
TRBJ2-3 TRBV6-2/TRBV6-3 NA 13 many CASSRTNSDTQYF TGTGCCAGCAGTCGGACCAATTCCGATACGCAGTATTTT
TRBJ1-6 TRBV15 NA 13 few CATSSRSYPPLHF TGTGCCACCAGCAGTCGATCTTACCCACCCCTCCACTTT
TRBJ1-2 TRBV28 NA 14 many CASRTGSSAYGYTF TGTGCCAGCAGAACCGGCTCCAGCGCCTATGGCTACACCTTC
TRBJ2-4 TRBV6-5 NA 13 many CASSYDDKNIQYF TGTGCCAGCAGTTACGACGACAAAAACATTCAGTACTTC
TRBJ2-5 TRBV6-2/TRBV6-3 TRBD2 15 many CASKPGLAGAETQYF TGTGCCAGCAAACCGGGACTAGCGGGAGCAGAGACCCAGTACTTC
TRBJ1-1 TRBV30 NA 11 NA CAWSLVTEAFF TGTGCCTGGAGTTTGGTCACTGAAGCTTTCTTT
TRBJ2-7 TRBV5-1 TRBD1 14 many CASSPGQGDYEQYF TGCGCCAGCAGCCCCGGACAGGGCGATTACGAGCAGTACTTC
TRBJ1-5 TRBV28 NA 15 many CASSLIPRSGSPQHF TGTGCCAGCAGTTTAATTCCCAGATCGGGATCGCCCCAGCATTTT
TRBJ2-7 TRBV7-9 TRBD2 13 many CATTSGRTYEQYF TGTGCCACCACTAGCGGGAGAACATACGAGCAGTACTTC
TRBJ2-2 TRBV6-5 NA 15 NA CASSHRTENTGELFF TGTGCCAGCAGTCACCGGACAGAGAACACCGGGGAGCTGTTTTTT
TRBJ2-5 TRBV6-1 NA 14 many CASSLTANQETQYF TGTGCCAGCAGCCTAACAGCGAACCAAGAGACCCAGTACTTC
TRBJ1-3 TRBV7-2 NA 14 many CASSRQVQGNTIYF TGTGCCAGCAGCCGACAGGTTCAAGGAAACACCATATATTTT
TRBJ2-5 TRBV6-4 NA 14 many CASLKAGSWETQYF TGTGCCAGCCTCAAGGCGGGGTCGTGGGAGACCCAGTACTTC
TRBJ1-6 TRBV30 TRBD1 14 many CAWSLDRGLFPLHF TGTGCCTGGAGCCTCGACAGGGGGTTATTTCCCCTCCACTTT
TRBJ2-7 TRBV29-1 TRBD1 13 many CSVRGQGAWEQDF TGCAGCGTTCGGGGACAGGGGGCTTGGGAGCAGGACTTC
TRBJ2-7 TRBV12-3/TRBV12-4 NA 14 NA CASSSGTPSYEQYF TGTGCCAGCAGTTCCGGGACACCCTCCTACGAGCAGTACTTC
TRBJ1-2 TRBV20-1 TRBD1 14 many CSAREQGAFYGYTF TGCAGTGCCCGAGAACAGGGGGCCTTTTATGGCTACACCTTC
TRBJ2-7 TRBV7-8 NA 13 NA CASRGGGIDEQYF TGTGCCAGCAGAGGGGGAGGGATCGACGAGCAGTACTTC
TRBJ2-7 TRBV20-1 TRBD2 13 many CSAPSGSLLEQYF TGCAGTGCTCCTAGCGGGAGTCTTCTAGAGCAGTACTTC
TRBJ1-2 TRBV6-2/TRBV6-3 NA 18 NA CASSYSNLRKGHSAGYTF TGTGCCAGCAGTTACTCTAACCTAAGAAAGGGACATTCGGCTGGCTACACCTTC
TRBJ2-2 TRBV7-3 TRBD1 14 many CASSSGQLGGELFF TGTGCCAGCAGCTCGGGACAGCTAGGCGGGGAGCTGTTTTTT
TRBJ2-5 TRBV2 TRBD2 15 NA CASGRGGGYQETQYF TGTGCCAGCGGCCGGGGGGGGGGCTACCAAGAGACCCAGTACTTC
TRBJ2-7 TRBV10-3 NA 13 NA CASTSDISCEQYF TGTGCCAGCACAAGCGACATTTCCTGCGAGCAGTACTTC
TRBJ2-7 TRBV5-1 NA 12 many CASSLEHSEQYF TGCGCCAGCAGCTTGGAGCATAGCGAGCAGTACTTC
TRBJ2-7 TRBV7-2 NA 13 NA CATLPGRSYEQYF TGTGCCACCCTGCCGGGTCGGTCCTACGAGCAGTACTTC
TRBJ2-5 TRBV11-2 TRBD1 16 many CASSLDHSGQGETQYF TGTGCCAGCAGCTTAGACCACTCCGGACAGGGGGAGACCCAGTACTTC
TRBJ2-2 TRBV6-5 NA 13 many CASSYEGTGELFF TGTGCCAGCAGTTACGAGGGCACCGGGGAGCTGTTTTTT
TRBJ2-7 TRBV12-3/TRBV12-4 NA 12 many CASSPSSAEQYF TGTGCCAGCAGCCCGTCTAGCGCGGAGCAGTACTTC
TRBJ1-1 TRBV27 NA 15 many CASSLSPGAYTEAFF TGTGCCAGCAGTTTATCGCCAGGGGCATACACTGAAGCTTTCTTT
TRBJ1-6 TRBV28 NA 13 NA CASSPRQAPPLHF TGTGCCAGCAGCCCTAGACAGGCCCCACCCCTCCACTTT
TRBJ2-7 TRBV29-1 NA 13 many CSALDRSSYEQYF TGCAGCGCCCTAGACAGGAGCTCCTACGAGCAGTACTTC
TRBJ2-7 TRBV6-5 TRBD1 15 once CASSYEGQSRYEQYF TGTGCCAGCAGTTACGAGGGACAGTCACGCTACGAGCAGTACTTC
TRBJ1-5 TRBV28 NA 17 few CASSRYGQGSRNQPQHF TGTGCCAGCAGTCGATATGGTCAGGGGTCGCGCAATCAGCCCCAGCATTTT
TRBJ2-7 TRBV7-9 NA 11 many CASSLAKEQYF TGTGCCAGCAGCTTAGCCAAAGAGCAGTACTTC
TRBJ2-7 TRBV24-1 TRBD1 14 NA CATSDTTGGYEQYF TGTGCCACCAGTGACACGACAGGGGGCTACGAGCAGTACTTC
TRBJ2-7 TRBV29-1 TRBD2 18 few CSVESRLGGSGALYEQYF TGCAGCGTTGAATCCCGCCTGGGGGGTAGCGGGGCTCTCTACGAGCAGTACTTC
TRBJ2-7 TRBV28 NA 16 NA CASSLVGALLSYEQYF TGTGCCAGCAGTTTAGTGGGGGCCTTACTCTCCTACGAGCAGTACTTC
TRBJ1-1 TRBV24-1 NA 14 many CATSGGAGASEAFF TGTGCCACCAGTGGCGGGGCAGGGGCCTCTGAAGCTTTCTTT
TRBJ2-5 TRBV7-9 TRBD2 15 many CASSLRLAVGETQYF TGTGCCAGCAGCCTACGACTAGCCGTCGGAGAGACCCAGTACTTC
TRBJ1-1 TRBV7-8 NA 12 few CASSFRTDEAFF TGTGCCAGCAGCTTTCGGACGGATGAAGCTTTCTTT
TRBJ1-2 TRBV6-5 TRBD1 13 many CASSRDRISGYTF TGTGCCAGCAGTCGGGACAGGATATCGGGCTACACCTTC
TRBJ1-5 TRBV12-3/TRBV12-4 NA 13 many CASRQGEGQPQHF TGTGCCAGCAGACAGGGAGAAGGACAGCCCCAGCATTTT
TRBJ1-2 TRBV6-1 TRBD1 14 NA CASSEGQGYNGYTF TGTGCCAGCAGCGAAGGACAGGGTTATAATGGCTACACCTTC
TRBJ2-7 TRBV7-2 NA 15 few CASCLGGTVNDEQYF TGTGCCAGCTGCTTAGGGGGGACAGTAAACGACGAGCAGTACTTC
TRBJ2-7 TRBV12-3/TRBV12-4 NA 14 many CASSLGGRAGEQYF TGTGCCAGCAGTCTAGGGGGAAGGGCGGGCGAGCAGTACTTC
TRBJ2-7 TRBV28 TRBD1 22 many CASSFPRSGQVRTGRNPYEQYF TGTGCCAGCAGTTTTCCAAGATCAGGACAGGTTCGTACTGGCAGGAACCCGTACGAGCAGTACTTC
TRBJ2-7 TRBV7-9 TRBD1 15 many CASSTRDRGLYEQYF TGTGCCAGCAGCACCCGGGACAGGGGGCTATACGAGCAGTACTTC
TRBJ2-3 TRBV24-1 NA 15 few CATSDLMTSGDTQYF TGTGCCACCAGTGATTTGATGACTAGTGGGGATACGCAGTATTTT
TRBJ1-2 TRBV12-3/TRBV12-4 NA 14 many CASTDTGILYGYTF TGTGCCAGCACCGACACAGGGATTTTATATGGCTACACCTTC
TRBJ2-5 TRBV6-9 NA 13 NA CVSTKGWTETQYF TGTGTCAGCACAAAGGGATGGACAGAGACCCAGTACTTC
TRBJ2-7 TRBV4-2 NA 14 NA CASSPREFNHEQYF TGTGCCAGCAGCCCTCGGGAGTTTAATCACGAGCAGTACTTC